The clone carrying this TCR beta chain has at least ten counts. The record originates from a study of T cell repertoires in cytomegalovirus infection. For the study at large: It was the public TCR beta signatures that indicated both CMV infection and matching HLA type.

In germline, CDR1 is SGHVS, CDR2 FNYEAQ. Trimming left V 3 bases short and J 3 bases short, with 6 bases between. The CDR3 is made up of 13 amino acids. From the reads, TCRdb called clonotypes with MiXCR, one entry per CDR3 protein. This sample yields about 600,000 distinct CDR3 sequences, of which approximately 24% are seen a single time; 8% belongs to the top ten. J is TRBJ2-1 and V is TRBV7-6, with D uncertain. This TCR derives from a human donor in good health (CMV status not recorded). Some clones in this sample may be carry-over from other donors' samples. Material for sequencing was CD8+ T cells from PBMCs. Here the CDR3 DNA reads TGTGCCAGCAGCTTTGCAGTCTACAATGAGCAGTTCTTC. Its protein product is CASSFAVYNEQFF.